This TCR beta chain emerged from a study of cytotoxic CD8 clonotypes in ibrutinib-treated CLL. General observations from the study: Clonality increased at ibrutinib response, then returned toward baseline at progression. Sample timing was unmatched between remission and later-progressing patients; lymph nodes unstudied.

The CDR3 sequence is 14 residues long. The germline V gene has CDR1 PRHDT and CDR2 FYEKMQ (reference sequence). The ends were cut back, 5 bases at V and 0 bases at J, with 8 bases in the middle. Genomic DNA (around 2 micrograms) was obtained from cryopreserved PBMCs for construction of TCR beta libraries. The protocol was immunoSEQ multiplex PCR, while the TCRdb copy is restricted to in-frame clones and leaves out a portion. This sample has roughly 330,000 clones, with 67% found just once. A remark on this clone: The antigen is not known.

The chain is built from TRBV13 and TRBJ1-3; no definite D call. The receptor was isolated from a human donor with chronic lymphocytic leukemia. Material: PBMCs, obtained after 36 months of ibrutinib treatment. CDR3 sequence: CASSLPSSGNTIYF. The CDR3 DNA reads TGTGCCAGCAGCCTACCGAGCTCTGGAAACACCATATATTTT.